Listed below are T cell receptor beta chains from one sample, sequenced in a study of OX40 agonist ivuxolimab in advanced cancers. TCRdb keeps only in-frame clones here, not all; method: immunoSEQ multiplex PCR. The sample contains roughly 48,000 clones, approximately 81% of which appear only once. This material consisted of CD4+ or CD8+ T cells sorted from blood, taken in a trial of the OX40 agonist ivuxolimab. The receptor set was obtained from an adult with an advanced solid tumor such as melanoma, head and neck, liver or kidney cancer. CDR3s include the opening cysteine and the closing phenylalanine or tryptophan. A D gene is named only where the DNA matches it firmly. Clone size is shown for a subset of rows, as once, few, many or a class of expanded clone.

v_gene	j_gene	abundance	d_gene	CDR3nt	CDR3aa
TRBV5-8	TRBJ1-4	-	-	TGTGCCAGCAGCTTGTTTAGTGTGAATGAAAAACTGTTTTTT	CASSLFSVNEKLFF
TRBV7-9	TRBJ2-5	-	TRBD2	TGTGCCAGCAGCGCCGGACTAGCGTGGGAGACCCAGTACTTC	CASSAGLAWETQYF
TRBV7-9	TRBJ1-2	-	-	TGTGCCAGCAGCTTAGCGGGCACTGCCGCTAACTATGGCTACACCTTC	CASSLAGTAANYGYTF
TRBV5-1	TRBJ1-3	-	-	TGCGCCAGTTCGAAGGGGGGAGAAGATGGAAACACCATATATTTT	CASSKGGEDGNTIYF
TRBV28	TRBJ2-1	-	-	TGTGCCAGCAGTGCCCTAGACAGTGACCACTACAATGAGCAGTTCTTC	CASSALDSDHYNEQFF
TRBV5-1	TRBJ1-4	-	-	TGCGCCAGCAGTTCCCGAGCAACTAATGAAAAACTGTTTTTT	CASSSRATNEKLFF
TRBV6-1	TRBJ2-1	-	-	TGTGCCACCCGCCTGGTCAATGAGCAGTTCTTC	CATRLVNEQFF
TRBV5-1	TRBJ2-1	-	-	TGCGCCAGCAGCTTGGCCACGGACTCCTACAATGAGCAGTTCTTC	CASSLATDSYNEQFF
TRBV4-1	TRBJ2-3	-	TRBD1	TGCGCCAGCAGCCGGGGGACAGGGGGCATGGGCGGGAGCTCAGATACGCAGTATTTT	CASSRGTGGMGGSSDTQYF
TRBV5-6	TRBJ1-2	-	-	TGTGCCAGCAGCTTCCTCCCTCAGGGAAGCTATGGCTACACCTTC	CASSFLPQGSYGYTF
TRBV2	TRBJ2-1	once	-	TGTGCCAGCAAAACTACCTTATACAATGAGCAGTTCTTC	CASKTTLYNEQFF
TRBV11-2	TRBJ2-1	-	TRBD2	TGTGCCAGCAGCCTCAGACTAGCGGGAGGGGGCTCCTACAATGAGCAGTTCTTC	CASSLRLAGGGSYNEQFF
TRBV5-4	TRBJ1-2	-	-	TGTGCCAGCAGTAGGGGCAGGGACTATGGCTACACCTTC	CASSRGRDYGYTF
TRBV7-9	TRBJ2-4	-	-	TGTGCCAGCGGCCTTGAGAGGGGGGGTGCCAAAAACATTCAGTACTTC	CASGLERGGAKNIQYF
TRBV19	TRBJ2-2	-	TRBD1	TGTGCCAGTAGTACGATTCCCGGGACAGATTATGCAGCCGGGGAGCTGTTTTTT	CASSTIPGTDYAAGELFF
TRBV28	TRBJ1-5	once	-	TGTGCCAGCAGCCGATCCCCGGGGCCCCAGCATTTT	CASSRSPGPQHF
TRBV5-6	TRBJ1-5	-	-	TGTGCCAGCAGCCCCAATCAGCCCCAGCATTTT	CASSPNQPQHF
TRBV29-1	TRBJ1-1	few	-	TGCAGCGGCCAGTTGAACACTGAAGCTTTCTTT	CSGQLNTEAFF
TRBV6-6	TRBJ2-3	-	-	TGTGCCAGCAGTTACTCGAGGGTTGGGACAGATACGCAGTATTTT	CASSYSRVGTDTQYF
TRBV11-2	TRBJ1-1	-	TRBD1	TGTGCCAGCAGCCAGAACAGGGGCACTGAAGCTTTCTTT	CASSQNRGTEAFF
TRBV10-3	TRBJ2-1	-	-	TGTGCCATCAGTGGACTAGAGGGACCGAGTAAGAATGAGCAGTTCTTC	CAISGLEGPSKNEQFF
TRBV4-2	TRBJ1-5	-	-	TGTGCCAGCAGCCTGATAGGAGGGCGGGGAGATAGCAATCAGCCCCAGCATTTT	CASSLIGGRGDSNQPQHF
TRBV5-8	TRBJ1-2	-	TRBD1	TGTGCCAGCAGCATGCGGACAGGGAAAGCTAACTATGGCTACACCTTC	CASSMRTGKANYGYTF
TRBV6-1	TRBJ2-5	-	-	TGTGCCAGCAGTGAAGGTTGGACTGCTCGTATGGAAGAGACCCAGTACTTC	CASSEGWTARMEETQYF
TRBV5-1	TRBJ2-7	once	TRBD1	TGCGCCAGCAGTTGGACCGGGACAGGGGGCCGGGAGCAGTACTTC	CASSWTGTGGREQYF
TRBV29-1	TRBJ1-4	-	-	TGCAGCGTTGGAGGTGAAAAACTGTTTTTT	CSVGGEKLFF
TRBV18	TRBJ2-3	-	-	TGTGCCAGCTCACCACCGATCAATTCAGATACGCAGTATTTT	CASSPPINSDTQYF
TRBV4-2	TRBJ2-5	-	-	TGTGCCAGCAGCCAAGGGCACGAGGAGACCCAGTACTTC	CASSQGHEETQYF
TRBV1	TRBJ2-3	-	-	TGCACCAGCAGCCAAAGTGGGAACCACAGCACAGATACGCAGTATTTT	CTSSQSGNHSTDTQYF
TRBV18	TRBJ2-1	-	TRBD2	TGTGCCAGCTCACCACTTCGACTAGCGGGAGGCAATGAGCAGTTCTTC	CASSPLRLAGGNEQFF
TRBV6-5	TRBJ1-5	-	-	TGTGCCAGCAGTGAAACAGAGGGATGGCAGCCCCAGCATTTT	CASSETEGWQPQHF
TRBV5-1	TRBJ2-3	-	TRBD2	TGCGCCAGCAGCTTGGGGACTAGCGGGAGTGCGGTCACAGATACGCAGTATTTT	CASSLGTSGSAVTDTQYF
TRBV9	TRBJ2-2	-	-	TGTGCCAGCAGCCCGCGGACAGCAAACACCGGGGAGCTGTTTTTT	CASSPRTANTGELFF
TRBV14	TRBJ1-2	-	-	TGTGCCAGCAGCCAAGACAGGGTCGGCTACACCTTC	CASSQDRVGYTF
TRBV25-1	TRBJ2-7	-	-	TGTGCCAGCAGTGAATACAGCACCTACGAGCAGTACTTC	CASSEYSTYEQYF
TRBV5-1	TRBJ2-7	-	-	TGCGCCAGCAGCCTACAGGGTGGCGAGCAGTACTTC	CASSLQGGEQYF
TRBV18	TRBJ1-3	-	-	TGTGCCAGCTCACCAAGTCGGGGAGGCTCTGGAAACACCATATATTTT	CASSPSRGGSGNTIYF
TRBV14	TRBJ1-1	-	-	TGTGCCAGCAGCCAAGATCGCCCTAGACAGTACGAAGCTTTCTTT	CASSQDRPRQYEAFF
TRBV30	TRBJ1-3	-	-	TGTGCCTCTCAGACAGAGACTGGAAACACCATATATTTT	CASQTETGNTIYF